This TCR beta chain was observed in a study of post-analysis software for immune sequencing data. Study conclusions and caveats: TRBV5-6, TRBV5-1 and TRBV20-1 belonged to a set of about 5 TRBV segments that were more frequent in patients than controls. Strong co-clustering by F measure was evident for samples that had been prepared in the same batch. Comparison with controls showed significantly lower normalized Chao1 diversity in multiple sclerosis patients.

This clonotype was counted a few times. Its target is unknown. V gave up 0 bases and J gave up 0 bases, with 4 bases separating them. The CDR3 has 15 residues. The germline V gene has CDR1 SGHRS and CDR2 YFSETQ. Prepared libraries of TCR beta cDNA carried unique molecular identifiers. TCRdb reprocessed the PCR reads with MiXCR, giving one entry per CDR3 protein. The sample gives approximately 690,000 distinct CDR3 sequences, approximately 60% of which show up once; roughly 12% is in the top ten. The J gene is TRBJ2-6, the V gene TRBV5-1, with D hard to call. The sequencing input was blood. The origin of this receptor is a girl aged 2 to 9 with multiple sclerosis. The CDR3 sequence is CASSLETSGANVLTF. CDR3 sequence (DNA): TGCGCCAGCAGCTTGGAAACCTCTGGGGCCAACGTCCTGACTTTC.